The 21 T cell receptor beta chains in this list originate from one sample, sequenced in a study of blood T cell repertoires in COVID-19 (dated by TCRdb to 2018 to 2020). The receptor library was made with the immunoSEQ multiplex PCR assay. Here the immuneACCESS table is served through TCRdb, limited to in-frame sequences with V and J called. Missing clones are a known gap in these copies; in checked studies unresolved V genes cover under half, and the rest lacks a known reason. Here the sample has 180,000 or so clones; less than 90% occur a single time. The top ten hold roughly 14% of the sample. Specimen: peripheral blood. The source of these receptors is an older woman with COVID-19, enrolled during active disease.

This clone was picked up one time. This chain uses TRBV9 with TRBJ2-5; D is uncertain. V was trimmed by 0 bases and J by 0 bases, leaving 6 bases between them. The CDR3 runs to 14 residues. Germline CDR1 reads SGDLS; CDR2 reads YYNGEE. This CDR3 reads CASSVGANQETQYF. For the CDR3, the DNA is TGTGCCAGCAGCGTAGGGGCGAACCAAGAGACCCAGTACTTC.

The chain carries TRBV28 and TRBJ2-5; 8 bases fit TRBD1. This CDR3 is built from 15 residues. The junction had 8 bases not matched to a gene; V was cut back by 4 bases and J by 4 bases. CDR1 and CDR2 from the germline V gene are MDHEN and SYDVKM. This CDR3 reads CASSSGTGSRETQYF. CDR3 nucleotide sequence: TGTGCCAGCAGTTCCGGGACAGGAAGTAGAGAGACCCAGTACTTC.

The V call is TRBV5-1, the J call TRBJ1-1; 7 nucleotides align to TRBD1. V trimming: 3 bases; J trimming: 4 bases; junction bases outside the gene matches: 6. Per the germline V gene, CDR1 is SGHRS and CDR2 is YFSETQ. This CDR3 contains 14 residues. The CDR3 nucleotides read TGCGCCAGCAGCTCCCGACAGGGAGTCACTGAAGCTTTCTTT. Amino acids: CASSSRQGVTEAFF.

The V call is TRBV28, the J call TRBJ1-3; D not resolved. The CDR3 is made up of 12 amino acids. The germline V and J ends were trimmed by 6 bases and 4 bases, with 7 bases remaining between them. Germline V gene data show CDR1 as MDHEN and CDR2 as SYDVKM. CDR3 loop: CASRQTGNTIYF. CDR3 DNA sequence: TGTGCCAGCAGACAAACGGGAAACACCATATATTTT.

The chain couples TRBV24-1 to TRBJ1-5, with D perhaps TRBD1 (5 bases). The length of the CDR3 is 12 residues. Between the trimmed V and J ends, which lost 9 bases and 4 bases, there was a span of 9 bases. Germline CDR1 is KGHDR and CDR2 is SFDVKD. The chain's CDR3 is CATATENQPQHF. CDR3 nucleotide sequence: TGTGCCACCGCGACAGAAAATCAGCCCCAGCATTTT.

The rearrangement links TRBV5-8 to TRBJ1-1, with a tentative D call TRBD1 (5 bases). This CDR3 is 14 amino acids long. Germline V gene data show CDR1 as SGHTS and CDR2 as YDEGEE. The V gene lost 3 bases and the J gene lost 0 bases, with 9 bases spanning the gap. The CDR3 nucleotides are TGTGCCAGCAGCTGGACATCTCTGAACACTGAAGCTTTCTTT. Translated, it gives CASSWTSLNTEAFF.

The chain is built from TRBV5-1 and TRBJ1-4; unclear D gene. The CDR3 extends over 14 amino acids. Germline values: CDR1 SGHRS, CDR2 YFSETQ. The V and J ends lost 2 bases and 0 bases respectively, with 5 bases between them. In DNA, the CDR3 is TGCGCCAGCAGCTTCCAATCAACTAATGAAAAACTGTTTTTT. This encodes CASSFQSTNEKLFF. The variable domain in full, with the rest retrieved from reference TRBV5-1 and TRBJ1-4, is KAGVTQTPRYLIKTRGQQVTLSCSPISGHRSVSWYQQTPGQGLQFLFEYFSETQRNKGNFPGRFSGRQFSNSRSEMNVSTLELGDSALYLCASSFQSTNEKLFFGSGTQLSVL.

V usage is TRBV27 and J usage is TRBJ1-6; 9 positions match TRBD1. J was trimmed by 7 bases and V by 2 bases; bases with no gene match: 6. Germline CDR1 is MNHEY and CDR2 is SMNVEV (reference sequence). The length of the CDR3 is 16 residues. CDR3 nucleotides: TGTGCCAGCAGTTTAACTTGGACAGGGGTGAATTCACCCCTCCACTTT. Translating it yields CASSLTWTGVNSPLHF.

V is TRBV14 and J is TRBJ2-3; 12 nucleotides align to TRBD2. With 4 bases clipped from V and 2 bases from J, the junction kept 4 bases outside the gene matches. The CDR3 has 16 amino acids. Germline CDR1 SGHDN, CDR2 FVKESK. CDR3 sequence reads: CASSPRLAGATDTQYF. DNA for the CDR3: TGTGCCAGCAGCCCCAGACTAGCGGGGGCCACAGATACGCAGTATTTT.

CDR3 region: CASSEARGAYGYTF. The CDR3, as DNA: TGTGCCAGCAGTGAAGCGCGTGGGGCTTATGGCTACACCTTC. The chain is built from TRBV2 and TRBJ1-2; possibly TRBD1 for D (5 bases). Looked up from germline, CDR1 is SNHLY and CDR2 is FYNNEI. The CDR3 consists of 14 residues. Deletions cut 0 bases from V and 5 bases from J, with 10 bases between.

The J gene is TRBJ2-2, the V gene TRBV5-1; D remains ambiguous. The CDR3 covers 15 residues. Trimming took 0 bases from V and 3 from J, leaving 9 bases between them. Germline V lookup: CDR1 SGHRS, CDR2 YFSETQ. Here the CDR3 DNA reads TGCGCCAGCAGCTTGGATCCGCGTCACACCGGGGAGCTGTTTTTT. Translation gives CASSLDPRHTGELFF.

CDR3 sequence reads: CAAEQGSTDTQYF. CDR3 in DNA: TGTGCTGCTGAACAGGGGTCCACAGATACGCAGTATTTT. The chain has TRBV28 and TRBJ2-3; 7 nucleotides agree with TRBD1. Germline V gene lookup returns CDR1 MDHEN and CDR2 SYDVKM. The CDR3 runs 13 residues.

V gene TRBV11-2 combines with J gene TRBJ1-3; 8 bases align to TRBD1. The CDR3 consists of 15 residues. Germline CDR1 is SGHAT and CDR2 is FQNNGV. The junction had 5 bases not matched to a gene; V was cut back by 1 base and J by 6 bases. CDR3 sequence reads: CASSLGPGGANTIYF. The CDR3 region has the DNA TGTGCCAGCAGCTTAGGGCCAGGGGGCGCAAACACCATATATTTT.

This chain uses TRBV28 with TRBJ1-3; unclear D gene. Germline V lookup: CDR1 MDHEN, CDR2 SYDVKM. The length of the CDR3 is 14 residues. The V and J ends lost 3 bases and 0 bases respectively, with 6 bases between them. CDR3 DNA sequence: TGTGCCAGCAGTTTGGGCAACTCTGGAAACACCATATATTTT. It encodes CASSLGNSGNTIYF.

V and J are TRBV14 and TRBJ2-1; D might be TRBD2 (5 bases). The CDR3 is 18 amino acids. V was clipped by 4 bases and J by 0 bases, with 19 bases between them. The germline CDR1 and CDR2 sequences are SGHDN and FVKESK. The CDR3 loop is CASSLRPLTGSSYNEQFF. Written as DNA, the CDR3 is TGTGCCAGCAGCCTCCGACCACTGACGGGAAGCTCCTACAATGAGCAGTTCTTC.

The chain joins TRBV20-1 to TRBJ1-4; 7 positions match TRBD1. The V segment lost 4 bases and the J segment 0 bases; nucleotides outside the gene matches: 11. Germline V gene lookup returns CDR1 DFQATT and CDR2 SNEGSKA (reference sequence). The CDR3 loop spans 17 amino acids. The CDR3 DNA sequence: TGCAGTGCTACTGAGTCCGGGACAGTTGCAACTAATGAAAAACTGTTTTTT. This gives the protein CSATESGTVATNEKLFF.

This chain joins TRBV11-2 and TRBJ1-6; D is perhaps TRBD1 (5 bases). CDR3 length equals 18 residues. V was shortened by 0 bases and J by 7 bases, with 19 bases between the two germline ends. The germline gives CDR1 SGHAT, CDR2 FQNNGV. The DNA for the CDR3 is TGTGCCAGCAGCTTAGACTCAGGGCGATTAGCGGGGAATTCACCCCTCCACTTT. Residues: CASSLDSGRLAGNSPLHF.

The CDR3 DNA is TGTGCCAGCAGCGTACTCTCTGGGGCCAACGTCCTGACTTTC. Translated, it gives CASSVLSGANVLTF. The rearrangement joins TRBV9 to TRBJ2-6, with D hard to call. V was shortened by 1 base and J by 0 bases, with 2 bases between the two germline ends. The germline V gene has CDR1 SGDLS and CDR2 YYNGEE. This CDR3 has 14 amino acids.

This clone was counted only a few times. The CDR3: CATGQGAGETQYF. CDR3 nucleotides: TGTGCCACCGGACAGGGGGCTGGAGAGACCCAGTACTTC. V gene TRBV24-1 combines with J gene TRBJ2-5; TRBD1 matches at 11 bases. CDR1 and CDR2 from the germline V gene are KGHDR and SFDVKD. Trimming cost V 9 bases and J 4 bases; bases outside gene matches: 3. This CDR3 has 13 residues.

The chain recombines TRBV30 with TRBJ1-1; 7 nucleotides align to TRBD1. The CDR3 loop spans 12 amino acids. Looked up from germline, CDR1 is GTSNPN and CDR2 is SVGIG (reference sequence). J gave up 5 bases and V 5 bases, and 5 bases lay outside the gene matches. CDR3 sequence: CAWGQAGTEAFF. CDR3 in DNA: TGTGCCTGGGGACAGGCGGGAACTGAAGCTTTCTTT.

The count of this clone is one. The CDR3 coding sequence is TGTGCCAGTAGTACCCAGAGCGGGGAAGGGGAGACCCAGTACTTC. Translating gives CASSTQSGEGETQYF. V usage is TRBV19 and J usage is TRBJ2-5; 7 positions agree with TRBD2. The CDR3 has 15 residues. With V trimmed by 4 bases and J by 5 bases, 10 bases remained unmatched. Per germline, CDR1 LNHDA and CDR2 SQIVND (reference sequence).